The 7 T cell receptor beta chains reported below all come from one sample, sequenced in a study of Ad26.COV2.S vaccination and SARS-CoV-2 variants. Generated by immunoSEQ multiplex PCR, the TCRdb table keeps only in-frame clones and is missing some. The sample yields roughly 300,000 clones, about 88% seen once. This sample's treatment: around 19 received Ad26.COV2.S at low or high dose, single or two shots; 5 received placebo; per-sample allocation not given. Material that was analyzed had been drawn on day 63 after the first vaccine or placebo injection. The sequences come from peripheral blood, collected in a trial of Ad26.COV2.S vaccine versus placebo. Every receptor here comes from a person between 18 and 65 years old who received the Ad26.COV2.S COVID-19 vaccine or a placebo.

The rearrangement links TRBV5-1 to TRBJ2-5; no reliable D call. The CDR3 length is 11 residues. Trimming pared 4 bases from V and 1 base from J, leaving 2 bases between. The germline CDR1 and CDR2 sequences are SGHRS and YFSETQ. The CDR3 loop reads CASSIQETQYF. CDR3 coding DNA: TGCGCCAGCAGCATCCAAGAGACCCAGTACTTC.

This chain joins TRBV7-3 and TRBJ1-1; TRBD1 matches 9 bases. From germline, CDR1 is SGHTA and CDR2 FQGTGA. The CDR3 has 15 residues. V was clipped by 3 bases and J by 4 bases; unmatched bases: 6. In nucleotides, the CDR3 is TGTGCCAGCAGCTTGGCGGGACAGGGAATCACTGAAGCTTTCTTT. Protein sequence: CASSLAGQGITEAFF.

This chain connects TRBV2 to TRBJ1-4; no reliable D call. The CDR3 is made up of 15 amino acids. Germline-derived CDR1 and CDR2 are SNHLY and FYNNEI. V was trimmed by 10 bases and J by 0 bases, leaving 15 bases between them. The CDR3 sequence is CATLREAATNEKLFF. The CDR3 nucleotides read TGTGCCACCCTTCGGGAGGCGGCAACTAATGAAAAACTGTTTTTT.

This chain links TRBV5-6 with TRBJ2-7, with D perhaps matching TRBD1 (6 bases). Trimming left V 0 bases short and J 6 bases short, with 7 bases between. CDR3 size: 12 residues. Germline lookup yields CDR1 SGHDT and CDR2 YYEEEE. CDR3 in DNA: TGTGCCAGCAGCTTGGACAGGGCCGAGCAGTACTTC. Its translation: CASSLDRAEQYF.

The chain is built from TRBV7-3 and TRBJ2-1, with 9 bases lining up with TRBD2. CDR3 length: 16 residues. Germline-derived CDR1 and CDR2 are SGHTA and FQGTGA. The V segment lost 7 bases and the J segment 10 bases; nucleotides outside the gene matches: 17. In DNA, the CDR3 is TGTGCCAGCACAGAGTCAAGGGCTAGCGGGAAGGGGGAGCAGTTCTTC. Amino acids: CASTESRASGKGEQFF. Supplemented by reference TRBV7-3 and TRBJ2-1, the full variable domain reads GAGVSQTPSNKVTEKGKYVELRCDPISGHTALYWYRQSLGQGPEFLIYFQGTGAADDSGLPNDRFFAVRPEGSVSTLKIQRTERGDSAVYLCASTESRASGKGEQFFGPGTRLTVL.

The chain couples TRBV6-5 to TRBJ2-5; TRBD2 is a possible D gene (7 bases). The CDR3 covers 14 residues. Germline V gene lookup returns CDR1 MNHEY and CDR2 SVGAGI. V lost 2 bases, J lost 4 bases, and 11 bases lay in between. CDR3 nucleotides: TGTGCCAGCAGTTACCGAGGGGGGGGAGAGACCCAGTACTTC. Protein: CASSYRGGGETQYF.

This rearrangement joins TRBV9 to TRBJ1-1, with D possibly TRBD1 on 5 matching bases. This CDR3 has 14 amino acids. Germline V CDR1 and CDR2: SGDLS, YYNGEE. V dropped 4 bases and J dropped 0 bases, with 10 bases sitting between them. In DNA, the CDR3 is TGTGCCAGCAGCACCGGGACGGTGAACACTGAAGCTTTCTTT. Translation: CASSTGTVNTEAFF.